This T cell receptor beta chain is from a study of shared clonotypes between healthy human individuals. Sorted-subset replicate PCR reactions were performed with about 200 ng DNA, corresponding to tens of thousands of T cell genomes. Here immunoSEQ multiplex PCR was the method, and the copy in TCRdb shows in-frame clones only, minus some. The sample holds 2 million to 2.5 million clones, 80% to 95% seen once. The study enrolled healthy HIV-negative adults without recent acute infections or vaccinations as donors. The CDR3 length is 16 residues. The V gene's germline CDR1 is SGHRS and CDR2 YFSETQ. The V segment lost 1 base and the J segment 2 bases; nucleotides outside the gene matches: 5. In this sample, this clone turned up once.

The specimen sequenced was naive CD4+ T cells from PBMCs. The subset denotes: CD45RA+ positively selected. The chain uses TRBV5-1 and TRBJ2-3; 9 bases line up with TRBD2. The source is a young man in good health. Some clones in this sample may be carry-over from other donors' samples. The CDR3 DNA is TGCGCCAGCAGCTTGTTTGCGGGAGGGAACACAGATACGCAGTATTTT. Protein product: CASSLFAGGNTDTQYF.